These 22 T cell receptor beta chains originate from one sample sequenced in a study of identifying expanded T cells in peripheral blood. Measured with immunoSEQ multiplex PCR; TCRdb has only the in-frame clones, and not every one. The sample has more than 45,000 clones, around 81% seen once; the top ten hold under 20%. The sample comprised blood. The receptors were sampled from a person aged 18 to 75 in good health.

Comment on this clone: The DNA is omitted, as the CDR3 cannot be located on it reliably, and the CDR3 follows TCRdb's listing. The rearrangement links TRBV11-3 to TRBJ2-7; TRBD2, as called in the table, went unchecked against the DNA. The germline V gene encodes CDR1 SGHNT and CDR2 YENEEA. The CDR3 numbers 12 amino acids, ends counted. CDR3 amino acids: CASSSSGVEQYF.

The rearrangement links TRBV6-5 to TRBJ2-7; D is ambiguous. CDR3 length: 11 amino acids. CDR1 and CDR2 from the germline V gene are MNHEY and SVGAGI. V lost 5 bases to trimming and J lost 7 bases, with 9 bases between them. This chain's CDR3 is CASSEVKEQYF. The CDR3 nucleotides are TGTGCCAGCAGTGAAGTCAAGGAGCAGTACTTC.

The chain couples TRBV30 to TRBJ1-3; TRBD1 matches 7 bases. Losses at the gene ends were 1 base for V and 4 bases for J; bases not matched to a gene: 10. CDR3 length equals 16 residues. Per germline, CDR1 GTSNPN and CDR2 SVGIG (reference sequence). CDR3 coding DNA: TGTGCCTGGAGTGCGGGACAGACAGGGAGGGGAAACACCATATATTTT. Its protein is CAWSAGQTGRGNTIYF.

The V gene is TRBV19, the J gene TRBJ2-3, with D hard to call. The ends were cut back, 3 bases at V and 5 bases at J, with 15 bases in the middle. Germline V CDR1 and CDR2: LNHDA, SQIVND (reference sequence). This CDR3 comprises 15 residues. CDR3 DNA: TGTGCCAGTAGTATGCGGACCCTCGATGGAGATACGCAGTATTTT. It codes for CASSMRTLDGDTQYF.

The chain has TRBV5-4 and TRBJ2-3, with TRBD2 matching 13 bases. The CDR3 has 16 amino acids. Germline V gene lookup returns CDR1 SGHNT and CDR2 YYREEE (reference sequence). V lost 4 bases, J lost 3 bases, and 5 bases stayed unmatched. CDR3 loop: CASSRRTSGSTDTQYF. CDR3 coding DNA: TGTGCCAGCAGCCGTAGGACTAGCGGGAGTACAGATACGCAGTATTTT.

The chain employs TRBV6-1 and TRBJ2-1; 12 nucleotides align to TRBD2. The CDR3 consists of 17 residues. The germline V gene encodes CDR1 MNHNS and CDR2 SASEGT. Trimming took 4 bases from V and 3 from J; bases not matched to a gene: 7. The CDR3 is CASSGRLAGDVYNEQFF. The CDR3 region has the DNA TGTGCCAGCAGTGGGAGACTAGCGGGAGATGTCTACAATGAGCAGTTCTTC.

This clone was seen once. J is TRBJ1-4 and V is TRBV2; tentative D call: TRBD1 (5 bases). Germline V CDR1 and CDR2: SNHLY, FYNNEI. Trimming removed 4 bases at V and 7 bases at J, with 13 bases between. This CDR3 has 14 amino acids. The DNA of the CDR3 is TGTGCCAGCAGTGGGGGGAGACTGGGTGAAAAACTGTTTTTT. Protein product: CASSGGRLGEKLFF.

The rearrangement links TRBV10-2 to TRBJ1-6; D uncertain. With 7 bases removed from V and 9 bases from J, the gap between germline ends came to 16 bases. Germline CDR1 and CDR2: WSHSY and SAAADI. The CDR3 spans 14 residues. CDR3 sequence: CASTVNTRFSPLHF. The CDR3 coding sequence is TGCGCCAGCACCGTAAACACCAGATTTTCACCCCTCCACTTT.

The V gene is TRBV11-3, the J gene TRBJ2-7; tentatively, D is TRBD1 or TRBD2 (6 bases each). Trimming removed 4 bases at V and 3 bases at J, with 13 bases between. The CDR3 contains 14 residues. From germline, CDR1 is SGHNT and CDR2 YENEEA. The CDR3 DNA is TGTGCCAGCAGCTCCCCGCGGGACAACTACGAGCAGTACTTC. Translated: CASSSPRDNYEQYF.

The rearrangement links TRBV5-1 to TRBJ2-1; D is perhaps TRBD1 or TRBD2 (5 bases each). Germline CDR1 and CDR2: SGHRS and YFSETQ. CDR3 length: 14 residues. The V and J ends lost 4 bases and 5 bases respectively, with 13 bases between them. The CDR3 here is CASSLGETDNEQFF. The DNA of the CDR3 is TGCGCCAGCAGCCTAGGGGAGACGGACAATGAGCAGTTCTTC. The full variable domain, rest sourced from reference TRBV5-1 and TRBJ2-1, is KAGVTQTPRYLIKTRGQQVTLSCSPISGHRSVSWYQQTPGQGLQFLFEYFSETQRNKGNFPGRFSGRQFSNSRSEMNVSTLELGDSALYLCASSLGETDNEQFFGPGTRLTVL.

This clone was counted many times. The chain links TRBV21-1 to TRBJ2-7; the D call of TRBD2 is as the table states it, not checked on the DNA. TRBV21-1 has pseudogene status. The CDR3 is made up of 17 amino acids. CDR3 protein: CASSKGARLAGNYEQYF. The CDR3 DNA reads TGTGCCAGCAGCAAAGGGGCGCGGCTAGCGGGAAACTACGAGCAGTACTTC.

This CDR3 reads CASSLSTANYGYTF. CDR3 sequence (DNA): TGTGCCAGCAGCTTAAGTACGGCTAACTATGGCTACACCTTC. This sequence joins TRBV11-2 and TRBJ1-2; D remains ambiguous. V was pared by 2 bases and J by 0 bases, with 7 bases between. Per the germline V gene, CDR1 is SGHAT and CDR2 is FQNNGV. This CDR3 spans 14 amino acids. The full variable domain, rest sourced from reference TRBV11-2 and TRBJ1-2, is EAGVAQSPRYKIIEKRQSVAFWCNPISGHATLYWYQQILGQGPKLLIQFQNNGVVDDSQLPKDRFSAERLKGVDSTLKIQPAKLEDSAVYLCASSLSTANYGYTFGSGTRLTVV.

This sequence joins TRBV9 and TRBJ2-1; 11 nucleotides agree with TRBD2. The CDR3 is 16 amino acids. The junction had 4 bases not matched to a gene; V was cut back by 0 bases and J by 5 bases. Germline loops: CDR1 SGDLS, CDR2 YYNGEE. CDR3: CASSVERLAGNNEQFF. The CDR3 bases are TGTGCCAGCAGCGTAGAAAGACTAGCGGGAAACAATGAGCAGTTCTTC.

As regards this clone: One end of the junction varies from germline; a read error may be responsible. CDR3 in DNA: TGTGCCAGCAGCCTAGGCAGGGATGGGGCCGGGGAGCTGTTTTTT. This codes for CASSLGRDGAGELFF. The V and J genes are TRBV13 and TRBJ2-2; D possibly corresponds to TRBD1 (5 bases). The germline V gene encodes CDR1 PRHDT and CDR2 FYEKMQ (reference sequence). This CDR3 spans 15 amino acids.

V usage is TRBV7-9 and J usage is TRBJ2-7, with 11 bases that match TRBD1. This CDR3 is 15 amino acids long. The germline V gene encodes CDR1 SEHNR and CDR2 FQNEAQ (reference sequence). V lost 6 bases, J lost 2 bases, and 6 bases stayed unmatched. CDR3 sequence: CASSHRDRGTYEQYF. For the CDR3, the DNA is TGTGCCAGCAGTCACCGGGACAGGGGGACCTACGAGCAGTACTTC.

The chain employs TRBV5-1 and TRBJ2-3; TRBD1 is a possible D gene (6 bases). The CDR3 runs to 16 residues. V was trimmed by 0 bases and J by 3 bases, leaving 14 bases between them. The germline V gene encodes CDR1 SGHRS and CDR2 YFSETQ. CDR3 protein: CASSLAVAQGTDTQYF. The CDR3 DNA is TGCGCCAGCAGCTTGGCCGTGGCTCAGGGGACAGATACGCAGTATTTT. Supplemented by reference TRBV5-1 and TRBJ2-3, the full variable domain reads KAGVTQTPRYLIKTRGQQVTLSCSPISGHRSVSWYQQTPGQGLQFLFEYFSETQRNKGNFPGRFSGRQFSNSRSEMNVSTLELGDSALYLCASSLAVAQGTDTQYFGPGTRLTVL.

This chain connects TRBV30 to TRBJ1-5; D remains unclear. CDR3 length: 13 residues. Germline loops: CDR1 GTSNPN, CDR2 SVGIG (reference sequence). V was cut by 2 bases and J by 4 bases, with 9 bases left in between. DNA of the CDR3: TGTGCCTGGAGTTCGGGGTATAATCAGCCCCAGCATTTT. It yields the protein CAWSSGYNQPQHF.

This clone came up once. This chain connects TRBV7-2 to TRBJ2-7; a possible D gene is TRBD1 (7 bases). The CDR3 is 14 amino acids. Trimming took 5 bases from V and 4 from J, leaving 15 bases between them. Germline values: CDR1 SGHTA, CDR2 FQGNSA. CDR3: CASSPRDSIYEQYF. The CDR3 nucleotides are TGTGCCAGCAGCCCGCGGGACAGCATTTACGAGCAGTACTTC.

CDR3 residues: CATSMTRAGQTQYF. CDR3 coding DNA: TGTGCCACCAGCATGACTAGGGCCGGGCAGACCCAGTACTTC. J is TRBJ2-5 and V is TRBV15, with a possible D match to TRBD2 (6 bases). The CDR3 extends over 14 amino acids. The germline CDR1 and CDR2 sequences are LNHNV and YYDKDF (reference sequence). V dropped 4 bases and J dropped 6 bases, with 15 bases sitting between them.

The chain carries TRBV7-9 and TRBJ1-4; D is perhaps TRBD1 (6 bases). The germline CDR1 and CDR2 sequences are SEHNR and FQNEAQ (reference sequence). This CDR3 comprises 15 residues. V was clipped by 5 bases and J by 5 bases, with 15 bases between them. CDR3: CASSPVGGGNEKLFF. As DNA, the CDR3 is TGTGCCAGCAGCCCAGTTGGGGGCGGGAATGAAAAACTGTTTTTT. Together with reference TRBV7-9 and TRBJ1-4, the CDR3 gives the full variable domain: DTGVSQNPRHKITKRGQNVTFRCDPISEHNRLYWYRQTLGQGPEFLTYFQNEAQLEKSRLLSDRFSAERPKGSFSTLEIQRTEQGDSAMYLCASSPVGGGNEKLFFGSGTQLSVL.

J is TRBJ1-1 and V is TRBV27; no firm D call. Germline V gene lookup returns CDR1 MNHEY and CDR2 SMNVEV (reference sequence). This CDR3 contains 14 residues. Trimming removed 1 base from V and 0 bases from J, with 6 bases in between. The CDR3 coding sequence is TGTGCCAGCAGTTTATATGCCATGAACACTGAAGCTTTCTTT. It is translated as CASSLYAMNTEAFF.

This chain connects TRBV9 to TRBJ2-6; no definite D call. Germline V gene lookup returns CDR1 SGDLS and CDR2 YYNGEE. The V and J ends lost 4 bases and 0 bases respectively, with 14 bases between them. CDR3 size: 17 residues. The CDR3 DNA follows: TGTGCCAGCAGCCCGCTCCAGTTTAGCTCTGGGGCCAACGTCCTGACTTTC. Translated, it gives CASSPLQFSSGANVLTF.